This TCR beta chain was profiled in a study of shared clonotypes between healthy human individuals. Study-wide points: Donors were few, which limited the genetic and exposure-history diversity represented.

The V gene's germline CDR1 is MNHNS and CDR2 SASEGT. Trimming cost V 2 bases and J 0 bases, with 11 bases left between them. This CDR3 spans 15 amino acids. Terminally differentiated effector memory CD45RA+ cells were excluded by CCR7 positive selection of CD45RO-negative cells. Method: immunoSEQ multiplex PCR; TCRdb's copy keeps in-frame clones and lacks some. There are about 580,000 clones in the sample; about 98% occur only once, and roughly 0.29% lies in the top ten. A remark on this clone: What it binds is not known.

The sequenced sample was naive CD8+ T cells sorted from blood. V gene TRBV6-1 combines with J gene TRBJ2-7; D possibly corresponds to TRBD1 (6 bases). This clonotype was obtained from a young man in good health. CDR3 in amino acids: CASSERDTISYEQYF. Here the CDR3 DNA reads TGTGCCAGCAGTGAACGGGACACGATCTCCTACGAGCAGTACTTC.